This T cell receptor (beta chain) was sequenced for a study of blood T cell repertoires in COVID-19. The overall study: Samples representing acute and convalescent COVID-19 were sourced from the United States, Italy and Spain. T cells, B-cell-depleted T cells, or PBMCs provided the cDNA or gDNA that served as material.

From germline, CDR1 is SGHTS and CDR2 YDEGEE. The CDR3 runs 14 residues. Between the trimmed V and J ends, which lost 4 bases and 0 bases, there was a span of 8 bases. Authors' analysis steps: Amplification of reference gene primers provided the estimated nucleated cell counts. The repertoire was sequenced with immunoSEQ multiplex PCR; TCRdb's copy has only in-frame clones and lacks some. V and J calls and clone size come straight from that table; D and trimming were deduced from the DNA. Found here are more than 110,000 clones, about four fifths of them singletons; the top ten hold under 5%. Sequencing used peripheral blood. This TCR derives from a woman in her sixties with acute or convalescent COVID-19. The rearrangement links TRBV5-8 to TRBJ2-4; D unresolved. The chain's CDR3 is CASSPQPAKNIQYF. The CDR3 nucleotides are TGTGCCAGCAGCCCACAGCCAGCCAAAAACATTCAGTACTTC.